Shown below are 22 T cell receptor beta chains from a single sample sequenced in a study of Graves' ophthalmopathy and Graves' hyperthyroidism. Beta-chain TCR CDR3 regions were amplified from RNA transcripts. Following a first-round RT-PCR that used HTBI primers, a second-round multiplex PCR was carried out. TCRdb processed the multiplex PCR reads anew with MiXCR; each CDR3 protein has one entry. The table records tens of thousands of distinct CDR3 sequences, less than 55% of them present only once. The sequenced sample was peripheral blood. These receptor sequences come from an adult woman with Graves' ophthalmopathy.

This clonotype occurred many times. The germline gene is not matched at one end of the junction; a read error may be the cause. The rearrangement uses TRBV11-2 and TRBJ2-5; unclear D gene. From germline, CDR1 is SGHAT and CDR2 FQNNGV. The CDR3 runs to 11 residues. In nucleotides, the CDR3 is TGTGCCAGCAGCAGCTCGTGGGTCCCTTCGTTC. Translation gives CASSSSWVPSF.

This clonotype was recorded only once. The gene calls are TRBV20-1 and TRBJ2-3, with 14 bases matching TRBD2. CDR3 length equals 16 residues. Germline values: CDR1 DFQATT, CDR2 SNEGSKA (reference sequence). The CDR3 region has the DNA TGCAGGGCGGGACTAGCGGGAGAGGTGAGCACAGATACGCAGTATTTT. This gives the protein CRAGLAGEVSTDTQYF.

The rearrangement links TRBV27 to TRBJ1-2, with unresolved D. Looked up from germline, CDR1 is MNHEY and CDR2 is SMNVEV (reference sequence). The CDR3 consists of 15 residues. The V end lost 5 bases, the J end lost 4 bases, and 17 bases lay between the germline ends. This chain's CDR3 is CASSRRADPVYGYTF. The DNA of the CDR3 is TGTGCCAGCAGTCGGCGGGCGGACCCGGTCTATGGCTACACCTTC.

This clonotype was detected many times. The chain uses TRBV7-8 and TRBJ1-1; weak D call: TRBD1 (6 bases). Trimming left V 5 bases short and J 3 bases short, with 13 bases between. The germline CDR1 and CDR2 sequences are SGHVS and FQNEAQ. The CDR3 has 14 residues. As DNA, the CDR3 is TGTGCCAGCAGCCTCGTAGGGGGGGACACTGAAGCTTTCTTT. This codes for CASSLVGGDTEAFF.

This clonotype was picked up many times. The chain is built from TRBV27 and TRBJ2-3; D ambiguous. Trimming left V 5 bases short and J 3 bases short, with 6 bases between. The CDR3 is 12 amino acids. Germline V gene sequence: CDR1 MNHEY, CDR2 SMNVEV (reference sequence). The CDR3 DNA reads as TGTGCCAGCAGTCCACAGACAGATACGCAGTATTTT. This gives the protein CASSPQTDTQYF.

There are many counts of this clonotype. The rearrangement uses TRBV18 and TRBJ1-2; a possible D gene is TRBD1 (5 bases). Germline V gene sequence: CDR1 KGHSH, CDR2 LQKENI. The CDR3 is made up of 11 amino acids. V was trimmed by 6 bases and J by 9 bases, leaving 11 bases between them. CDR3 sequence: CASSRQGSYTF. In DNA, the CDR3 is TGTGCCAGCTCCCGTCAGGGTAGCTACACCTTC.

This chain connects TRBV14 to TRBJ1-1, with 11 bases identical to TRBD1. CDR1 is SGHDN and CDR2 is FVKESK in the germline V gene. The CDR3 has 14 amino acids. After removal of 6 bases from V and 5 bases from J, the junction contained 5 bases not matched to a gene. In DNA form, the CDR3 reads TGTGCCAGCAGGGACAGGGGGCTTGGAACTGAAGCTTTCTTT. Translated: CASRDRGLGTEAFF.

The chain joins TRBV18 to TRBJ1-2; 7 positions match TRBD1. The CDR3 spans 16 residues. Looked up from germline, CDR1 is KGHSH and CDR2 is LQKENI. Losses at the gene ends were 2 bases for V and 3 bases for J; bases not matched to a gene: 9. In nucleotides, the CDR3 is TGTGCCAGCTCACCATCCTCCCAGGGGGGCCACTATGGCTACACCTTC. Translation gives CASSPSSQGGHYGYTF.

This clonotype was found many times. This sequence joins TRBV6-2 or TRBV6-3 and TRBJ2-1; TRBD2 aligns across 9 bases. This CDR3 has 15 amino acids. Germline V gene data show CDR1 as MNHEY and CDR2 as SVGEGT. The V and J ends lost 5 bases and 6 bases, in that order; junction bases with no gene match: 8. The CDR3 loop is CASSPWTSVGNEQFF. As DNA, the CDR3 is TGTGCCAGCAGTCCCTGGACTAGCGTGGGCAATGAGCAGTTCTTC.

The V gene is TRBV20-1, the J gene TRBJ2-5; tentative D call: TRBD2 (6 bases). Trimming pared 5 bases from V and 5 bases from J, leaving 15 bases between. The CDR3 extends over 13 amino acids. CDR1 is DFQATT, CDR2 SNEGSKA, per germline (reference sequence). CDR3 in amino acids: CSAFRTSLETQYF. The CDR3, as DNA: TGCAGTGCTTTCCGAACTAGCTTGGAGACCCAGTACTTC.

In its sample, this clonotype was seen many times. This sequence joins TRBV13 and TRBJ2-5; 9 bases are a match to TRBD2. With V trimmed by 2 bases and J by 3 bases, 4 bases remained unmatched. There are 15 residues in the CDR3. CDR1 PRHDT and CDR2 FYEKMQ come from the germline V gene (reference sequence). For the CDR3, the DNA is TGTGCCAGCAGCTTAAGAAGGACTAGCGAAGAGACCCAGTACTTC. This codes for CASSLRRTSEETQYF.

Many counts were recorded for this clonotype. The rearrangement links TRBV6-6 to TRBJ1-5, with D possibly matching TRBD1 (5 bases). Trimming removed 3 bases from V and 4 bases from J, with 13 bases in between. CDR1 is MNHNY and CDR2 is SVGAGI in the germline V gene (reference sequence). The CDR3 covers 15 residues. The CDR3 DNA reads as TGTGCCAGCAGTTATCCGCAGGGCGGGAATCAGCCCCAGCATTTT. It yields the protein CASSYPQGGNQPQHF.

This sequence joins TRBV20-1 and TRBJ1-2; TRBD1 agrees at 11 bases. The CDR3 contains 13 residues. Trimming cost V 6 bases and J 8 bases; bases outside gene matches: 8. The germline V gene encodes CDR1 DFQATT and CDR2 SNEGSKA (reference sequence). In nucleotides, the CDR3 is TGCAGTGCCGGTCTGGGACAGGGGGACGGCTACACCTTC. Its protein product is CSAGLGQGDGYTF.

This clonotype showed up many times. This chain uses TRBV28 with TRBJ2-1; 10 bases are shared with TRBD2. Germline lookup yields CDR1 MDHEN and CDR2 SYDVKM. This CDR3 spans 13 amino acids. Trimming removed 7 bases from V and 9 bases from J; junction bases left unmatched: 6. In DNA form, the CDR3 reads TGTGCCAGCACCCTAGCGGGAGTGAGTGAGCAGTTCTTC. Translated, it gives CASTLAGVSEQFF.

This clonotype was counted ten times or more. CDR3 in DNA: TGCAGTGCTAGTCCGGTGGGTGTCAATCAGCCCCAGCATTTT. Its translation: CSASPVGVNQPQHF. The genes are TRBV20-1 and TRBJ1-5; D unclear. Trimming cost V 3 bases and J 3 bases, with 12 bases left between them. The CDR3 loop spans 14 amino acids. Germline V gene sequence: CDR1 DFQATT, CDR2 SNEGSKA (reference sequence).

CDR3 residues: CSVEAGRETQYF. The CDR3 DNA sequence: TGCAGCGTTGAGGCGGGACGCGAGACCCAGTACTTC. The chain couples TRBV29-1 to TRBJ2-5, with D tentatively TRBD2 (6 bases). The CDR3 has 12 amino acids. The germline V gene has CDR1 SQVTM and CDR2 ANQGSEA. The V and J ends lost 3 bases and 5 bases respectively, with 10 bases between them.

This clonotype was observed at least ten times. The chain is built from TRBV4-3 and TRBJ2-1; D uncertain. Germline V lookup: CDR1 LGHNA, CDR2 YSLEER. The V gene lost 1 base and the J gene lost 0 bases, with 7 bases spanning the gap. This CDR3 comprises 15 residues. As DNA, the CDR3 is TGCGCCAGCAGCCAAGGGTTGGACTCCTACAATGAGCAGTTCTTC. Its translation: CASSQGLDSYNEQFF.

The rearrangement links TRBV29-1 to TRBJ1-2; D ambiguous. Trimming shortened V by 0 bases and J by 5 bases, and 16 bases separated the two germline ends. The CDR3 totals 15 residues. The germline gives CDR1 SQVTM, CDR2 ANQGSEA. In nucleotides, the CDR3 is TGCAGCGTTGAAGATCGTTTCCCGTGGACTTATGGCTACACCTTC. As protein: CSVEDRFPWTYGYTF.

This clonotype was picked up many times. The rearrangement joins TRBV11-3 to TRBJ2-7, with a possible D match to TRBD2 (5 bases). The germline V gene encodes CDR1 SGHNT and CDR2 YENEEA. V dropped 0 bases and J dropped 3 bases, with 18 bases sitting between them. CDR3 length equals 17 residues. The CDR3 loop is CASSLERSSRDYYEQYF. The CDR3 DNA follows: TGTGCCAGCAGCTTAGAAAGGTCTTCAAGAGACTACTACGAGCAGTACTTC.

V gene TRBV9 combines with J gene TRBJ2-3; D may be TRBD2 (8 bases). Trimming removed 5 bases from V and 0 bases from J, with 16 bases in between. The CDR3 extends over 16 amino acids. Looked up from germline, CDR1 is SGDLS and CDR2 is YYNGEE. The CDR3 DNA is TGTGCCAGCAGGGAGGGGGCTAGCGGGAGCACAGATACGCAGTATTTT. It codes for CASREGASGSTDTQYF.

This rearrangement joins TRBV7-2 to TRBJ1-5; D perhaps matches TRBD1 (5 bases). The germline V and J ends were trimmed by 1 base and 10 bases, with 23 bases remaining between them. The germline V gene encodes CDR1 SGHTA and CDR2 FQGNSA. CDR3 length: 17 residues. For the CDR3, the DNA is TGTGCCAGCAGCTTAGTCTCCCGGGGGTGGCATAATTCACCCCAGCATTTT. It codes for CASSLVSRGWHNSPQHF.

The chain recombines TRBV19 with TRBJ2-2; 10 nucleotides align to TRBD2. The CDR3 is 17 residues long. V was pared by 10 bases and J by 0 bases, with 11 bases of the junction left unmatched. Germline V gene sequence: CDR1 LNHDA, CDR2 SQIVND (reference sequence). The CDR3 coding sequence is TGTGCCATGTCTAGCGGGAGTTGGTGGTCGAACACCGGGGAGCTGTTTTTT. This codes for CAMSSGSWWSNTGELFF.